This T cell receptor (beta chain) was retrieved from a study of blood T cell repertoires in COVID-19 (TCRdb year 2020). Notes on the research overall: Samples covering the acute and convalescent phases of COVID-19 were provided by collaborators in the United States, Italy and Spain. The prospective study material was composed of cDNA or gDNA derived from T cells, B-cell-depleted T cells, or PBMCs. Subjects who had been exposed to COVID-19, were actively infected with it, or had recovered from it provided the deeply sampled blood TCRbeta repertoires that made up the dataset. The repertoires were released in a freely available public database meant as a resource for research on the immune response to SARS-CoV-2. Samples came from the ongoing ImmuneRACE study (first 160 participants) plus 1,254 subjects from 6 global collaborators. Sample metadata almost always included a de-identified subject ID, COVID-19 status, age in years and sex. Where available, HLA class I and class II types were obtained from metadata supplied by the sample provider rather than from assay-based typing.

Whole blood was collected in K2EDTA tubes by collaborating institutions according to the institutions' own protocols. For TCRbeta analysis, collaborator samples were shipped as frozen whole blood, as isolated PBMCs, or as DNA extracted from either sample type. TCRbeta CDR3 regions were amplified from genomic DNA by means of the immunoSEQ Assay, a bias-controlled multiplex PCR. The original methods were these. Within the assay, amplification of reference gene primers was used to estimate how many nucleated cells each sample contained. To quantify the absolute abundance of each unique TCRbeta CDR3 rearrangement, sequence reads were collapsed and filtered. Productive Simpson clonality was computed per sample as the square root of Simpson's diversity index over productive rearrangements. TCRdb's version of the immuneACCESS table is confined to in-frame rearrangements and falls short of the full clone set. An unresolved V gene accounts for under half of the shortfall where checked; the remainder is of unknown origin. V, J and clone size were drawn from that table, and D and trimming were deduced from the DNA. This sample gives some 90,000 clones in total; over 70% of them show up just once. The ten largest clones add up to about 4.4% of the sample.

Beyond this particular receptor, the publication reports: Clinical and demographic metadata were provided uncurated, with the amount varying by source and participant.

For CDR1 and CDR2, the germline V gene (reference sequence) lists DFQATT and SNEGSKA. There are 11 amino acids in the CDR3, from cysteine to phenylalanine inclusive. This entry keeps only the CDR3 DNA: 33 bases, framed from base 1. Trimming removed 5 bases from V and 5 bases from J, leaving 9 bases between the germline ends. In regard to this clone: Its recognized antigen is unknown. No much larger clone exists at a distance of one base, and base qualities are not known.

Sequenced input: peripheral blood. The sequence links TRBV20-1 to TRBJ2-5, with a tentative D gene TRBD1 over 6 matching bases. This sequence originates from a man aged 60 to 69 with acute or convalescent COVID-19. The CDR3: CSAHRVETQYF. The nucleotide sequence is given as TGCAGTGCTCACAGGGTTGAGACCCAGTACTTC.